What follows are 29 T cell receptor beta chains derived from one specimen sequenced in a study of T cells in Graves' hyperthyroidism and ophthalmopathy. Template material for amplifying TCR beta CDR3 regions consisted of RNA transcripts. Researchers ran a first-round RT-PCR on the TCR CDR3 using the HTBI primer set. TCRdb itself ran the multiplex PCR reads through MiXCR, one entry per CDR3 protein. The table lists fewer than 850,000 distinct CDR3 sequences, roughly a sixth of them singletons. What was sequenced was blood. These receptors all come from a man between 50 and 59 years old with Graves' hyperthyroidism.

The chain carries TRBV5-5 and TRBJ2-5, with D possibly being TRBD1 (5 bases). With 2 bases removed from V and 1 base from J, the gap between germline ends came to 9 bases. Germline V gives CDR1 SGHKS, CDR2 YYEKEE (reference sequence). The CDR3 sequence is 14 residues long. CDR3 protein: CASSLGQSQETQYF. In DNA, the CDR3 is TGTGCCAGCAGCTTAGGACAATCCCAAGAGACCCAGTACTTC.

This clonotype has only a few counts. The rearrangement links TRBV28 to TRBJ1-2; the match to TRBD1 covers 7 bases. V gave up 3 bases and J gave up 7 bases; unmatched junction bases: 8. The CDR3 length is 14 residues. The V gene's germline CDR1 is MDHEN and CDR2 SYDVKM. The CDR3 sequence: CASSFTIQGGGYTF. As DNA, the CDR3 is TGTGCCAGCAGTTTCACCATCCAGGGGGGTGGCTACACCTTC.

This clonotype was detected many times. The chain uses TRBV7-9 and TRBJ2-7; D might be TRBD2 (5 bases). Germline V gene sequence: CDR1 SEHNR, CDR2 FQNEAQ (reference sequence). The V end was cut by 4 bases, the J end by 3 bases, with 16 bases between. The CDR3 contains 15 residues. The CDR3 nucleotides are TGTGCCAGCAGCTACGTTGAGGGAAATGTCTACGAGCAGTACTTC. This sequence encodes CASSYVEGNVYEQYF. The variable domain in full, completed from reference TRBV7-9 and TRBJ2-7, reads DTGVSQNPRHKITKRGQNVTFRCDPISEHNRLYWYRQTLGQGPEFLTYFQNEAQLEKSRLLSDRFSAERPKGSFSTLEIQRTEQGDSAMYLCASSYVEGNVYEQYFGPGTRLTVT.

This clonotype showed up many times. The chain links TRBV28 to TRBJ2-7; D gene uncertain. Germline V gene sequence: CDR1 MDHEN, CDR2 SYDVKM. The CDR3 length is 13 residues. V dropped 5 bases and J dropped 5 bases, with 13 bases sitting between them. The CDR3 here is CASSPDRSDEQYF. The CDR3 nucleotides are TGTGCCAGCAGTCCGGATAGGTCCGACGAGCAGTACTTC.

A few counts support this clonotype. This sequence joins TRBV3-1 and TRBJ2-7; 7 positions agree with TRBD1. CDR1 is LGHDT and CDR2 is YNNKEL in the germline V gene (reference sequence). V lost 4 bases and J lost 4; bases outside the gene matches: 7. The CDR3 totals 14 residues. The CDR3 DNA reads TGTGCCAGCAGCCCGGACAGGACGGTGTACGAGCAGTACTTC. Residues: CASSPDRTVYEQYF.

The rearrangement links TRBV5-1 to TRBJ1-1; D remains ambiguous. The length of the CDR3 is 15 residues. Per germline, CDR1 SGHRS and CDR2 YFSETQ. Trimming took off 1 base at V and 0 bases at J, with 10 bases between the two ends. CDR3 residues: CASSLWGSMNTEAFF. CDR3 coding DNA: TGCGCCAGCAGCTTGTGGGGTTCGATGAACACTGAAGCTTTCTTT.

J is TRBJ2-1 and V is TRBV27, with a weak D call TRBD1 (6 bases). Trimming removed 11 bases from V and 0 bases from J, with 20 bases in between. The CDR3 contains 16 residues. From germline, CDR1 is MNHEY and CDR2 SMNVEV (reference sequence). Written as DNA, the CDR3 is TGTGCCTCTCTCCCGGACAGCAGATTCTCCTACAATGAGCAGTTCTTC. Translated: CASLPDSRFSYNEQFF.

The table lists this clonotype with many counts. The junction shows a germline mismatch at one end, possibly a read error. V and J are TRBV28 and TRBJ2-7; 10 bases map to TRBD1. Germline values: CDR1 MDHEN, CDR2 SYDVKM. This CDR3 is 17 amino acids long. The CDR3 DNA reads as TGTGCCGGCAGTTCTCTTGGGACAGGGGCTACGCGCTACGAGCAGTACTTC. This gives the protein CAGSSLGTGATRYEQYF.

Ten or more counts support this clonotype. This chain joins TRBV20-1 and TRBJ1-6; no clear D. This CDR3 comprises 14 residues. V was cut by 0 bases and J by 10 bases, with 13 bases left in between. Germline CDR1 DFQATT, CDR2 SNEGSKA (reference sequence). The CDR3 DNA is TGCAGTGCTAGAGATAGGAGAGGAGGCTCACCCCTCCACTTT. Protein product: CSARDRRGGSPLHF.

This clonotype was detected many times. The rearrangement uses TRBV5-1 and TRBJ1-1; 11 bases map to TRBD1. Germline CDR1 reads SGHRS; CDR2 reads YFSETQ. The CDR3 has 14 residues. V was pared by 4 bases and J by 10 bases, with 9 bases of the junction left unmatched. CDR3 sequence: CASSPTGGTGGAFF. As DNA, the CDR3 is TGCGCCAGCAGCCCTACCGGGGGGACAGGGGGAGCTTTCTTT.

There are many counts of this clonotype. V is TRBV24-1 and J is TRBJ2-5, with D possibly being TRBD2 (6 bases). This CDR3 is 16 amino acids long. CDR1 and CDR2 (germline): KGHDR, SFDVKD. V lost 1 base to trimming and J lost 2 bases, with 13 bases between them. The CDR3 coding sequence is TGTGCCACCAGTGATTTCCCTACTAGCCTACAAGAGACCCAGTACTTC. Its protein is CATSDFPTSLQETQYF.

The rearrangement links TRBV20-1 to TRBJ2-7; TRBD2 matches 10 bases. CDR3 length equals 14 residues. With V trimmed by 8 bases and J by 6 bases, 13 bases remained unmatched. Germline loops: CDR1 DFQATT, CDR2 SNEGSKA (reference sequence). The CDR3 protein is CSTSGAGGPIEQYF. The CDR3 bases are TGCAGTACCAGTGGAGCGGGAGGGCCGATCGAGCAGTACTTC.

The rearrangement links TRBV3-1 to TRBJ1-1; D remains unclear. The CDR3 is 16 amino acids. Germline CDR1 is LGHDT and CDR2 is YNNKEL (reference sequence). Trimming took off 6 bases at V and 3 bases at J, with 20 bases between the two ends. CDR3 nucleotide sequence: TGTGCCAGCAGGAAGCTTAATCTGACGCGGGACACTGAAGCTTTCTTT. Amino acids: CASRKLNLTRDTEAFF.

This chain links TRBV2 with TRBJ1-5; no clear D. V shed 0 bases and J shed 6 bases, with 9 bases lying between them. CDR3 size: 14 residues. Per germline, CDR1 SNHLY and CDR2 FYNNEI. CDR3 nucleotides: TGTGCCAGCAGTGAAGCATCGGGGTTTCAGCCCCAGCATTTT. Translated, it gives CASSEASGFQPQHF.

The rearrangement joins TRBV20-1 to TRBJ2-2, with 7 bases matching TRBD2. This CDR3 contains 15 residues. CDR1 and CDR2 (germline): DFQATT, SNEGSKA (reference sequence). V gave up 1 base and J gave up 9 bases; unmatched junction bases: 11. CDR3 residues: CSARVPSSGGWELFF. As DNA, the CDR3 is TGCAGTGCTAGAGTTCCCTCTAGCGGAGGGTGGGAGCTGTTTTTT.

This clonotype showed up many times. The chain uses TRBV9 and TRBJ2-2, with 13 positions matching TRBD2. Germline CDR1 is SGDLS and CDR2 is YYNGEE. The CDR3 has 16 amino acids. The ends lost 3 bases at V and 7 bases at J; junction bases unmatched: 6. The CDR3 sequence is CASSAGGLAGFGELFF. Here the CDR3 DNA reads TGTGCCAGCAGCGCAGGGGGACTAGCGGGGTTCGGGGAGCTGTTTTTT.

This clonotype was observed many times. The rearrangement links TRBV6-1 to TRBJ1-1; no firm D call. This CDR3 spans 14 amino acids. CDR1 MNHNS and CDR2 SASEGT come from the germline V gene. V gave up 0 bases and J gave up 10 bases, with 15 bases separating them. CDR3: CASSEALRTTRAFF. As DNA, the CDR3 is TGTGCCAGCAGTGAAGCGCTTCGGACCACGAGAGCTTTCTTT.

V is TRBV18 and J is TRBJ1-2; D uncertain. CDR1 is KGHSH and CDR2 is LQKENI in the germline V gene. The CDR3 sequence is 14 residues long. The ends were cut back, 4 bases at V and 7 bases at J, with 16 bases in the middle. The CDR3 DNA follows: TGTGCCAGCTCACAAACTGAGTCGACCGGTGGCTACACCTTC. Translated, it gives CASSQTESTGGYTF.

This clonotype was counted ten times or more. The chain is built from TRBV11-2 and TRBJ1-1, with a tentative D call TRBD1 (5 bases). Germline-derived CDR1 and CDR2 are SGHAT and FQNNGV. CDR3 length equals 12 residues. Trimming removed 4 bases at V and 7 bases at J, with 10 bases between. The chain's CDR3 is CASSSRDGEAFF. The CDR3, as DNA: TGTGCCAGCAGCTCCAGGGACGGTGAAGCTTTCTTT.

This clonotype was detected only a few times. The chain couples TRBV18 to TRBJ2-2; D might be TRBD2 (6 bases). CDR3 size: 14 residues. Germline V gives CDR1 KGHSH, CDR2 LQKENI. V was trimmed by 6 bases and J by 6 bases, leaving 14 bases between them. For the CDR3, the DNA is TGTGCCAGCTCCCCGAATACGGGAGCCGGGGAGCTGTTTTTT. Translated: CASSPNTGAGELFF.

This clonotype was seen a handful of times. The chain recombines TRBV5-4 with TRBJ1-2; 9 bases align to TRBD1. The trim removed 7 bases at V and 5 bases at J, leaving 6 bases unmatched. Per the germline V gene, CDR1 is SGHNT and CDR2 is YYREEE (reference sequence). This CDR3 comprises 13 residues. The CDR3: CASAGTGQYGYTF. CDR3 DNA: TGTGCCAGCGCCGGGACAGGGCAATATGGCTACACCTTC.

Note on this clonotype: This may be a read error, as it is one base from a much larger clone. The CDR3 region is CASSYATSGRETQYF. In DNA, the CDR3 is TGTGCCAGCAGTTACGCGACTAGCGGGCGGGAGACCCAGTACTTC. This chain links TRBV6-5 with TRBJ2-5; 10 bases agree with TRBD2. The length of the CDR3 is 15 residues. The ends lost 2 bases at V and 5 bases at J; junction bases unmatched: 5. Per germline, CDR1 MNHEY and CDR2 SVGAGI.

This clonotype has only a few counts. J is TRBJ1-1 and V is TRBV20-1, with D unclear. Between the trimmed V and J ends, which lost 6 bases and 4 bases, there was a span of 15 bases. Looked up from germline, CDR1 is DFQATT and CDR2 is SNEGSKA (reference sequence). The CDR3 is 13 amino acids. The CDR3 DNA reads TGCAGTGCCGTTCAAGGGATGAGCACTGAAGCTTTCTTT. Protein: CSAVQGMSTEAFF.

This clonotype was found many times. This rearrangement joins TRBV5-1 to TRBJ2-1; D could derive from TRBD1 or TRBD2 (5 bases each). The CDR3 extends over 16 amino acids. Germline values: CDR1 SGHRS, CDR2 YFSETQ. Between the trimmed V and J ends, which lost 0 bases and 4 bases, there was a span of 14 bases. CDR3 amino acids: CASSLEPGPLYNEQFF. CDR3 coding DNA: TGCGCCAGCAGCTTGGAACCGGGACCGTTATACAATGAGCAGTTCTTC.

The CDR3 bases are TGTGCCATCAGGCTTAGCGAGAGCTCCTACGAGCAGTACTTC. It encodes CAIRLSESSYEQYF. This chain links TRBV10-3 with TRBJ2-7; a possible D gene is TRBD2 (5 bases). CDR3 size: 14 residues. V was cut by 6 bases and J by 0 bases, with 12 bases left in between. CDR1 is ENHRY, CDR2 SYGVKD, per germline.

The CDR3 loop is CASSERTSGRNEQYF. CDR3 sequence (DNA): TGTGCCAGCTCAGAACGGACTAGCGGGAGAAACGAGCAGTACTTC. V is TRBV18 and J is TRBJ2-7; 13 bases line up with TRBD2. V lost 5 bases to trimming and J lost 5 bases; unmatched junction nucleotides: 6. The CDR3 totals 15 residues. From germline, CDR1 is KGHSH and CDR2 LQKENI. Supplemented by reference TRBV18 and TRBJ2-7, the full variable domain reads NAGVMQNPRHLVRRRGQEARLRCSPMKGHSHVYWYRQLPEEGLKFMVYLQKENIIDESGMPKERFSAEFPKEGPSILRIQQVVRGDSAAYFCASSERTSGRNEQYFGPGTRLTVT.

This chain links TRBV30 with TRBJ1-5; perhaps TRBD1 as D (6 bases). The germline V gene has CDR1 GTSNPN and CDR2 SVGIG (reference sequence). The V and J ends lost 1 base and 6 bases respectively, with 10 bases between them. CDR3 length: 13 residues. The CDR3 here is CAWSEQGGQPQHF. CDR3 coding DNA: TGTGCCTGGAGTGAACAGGGTGGTCAGCCCCAGCATTTT. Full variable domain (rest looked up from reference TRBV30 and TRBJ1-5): SQTIHQWPATLVQPVGSPLSLECTVEGTSNPNLYWYRQAAGRGLQLLFYSVGIGQISSEVPQNLSASRPQDRQFILSSKKLLLSDSGFYLCAWSEQGGQPQHFGDGTRLSIL.

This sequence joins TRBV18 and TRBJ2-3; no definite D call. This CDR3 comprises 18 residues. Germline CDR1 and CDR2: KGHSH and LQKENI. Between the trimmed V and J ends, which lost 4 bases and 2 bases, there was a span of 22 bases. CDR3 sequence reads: CASSRENRATTFTDTQYF. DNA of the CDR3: TGTGCCAGCTCACGGGAAAATAGGGCCACGACATTCACAGATACGCAGTATTTT.

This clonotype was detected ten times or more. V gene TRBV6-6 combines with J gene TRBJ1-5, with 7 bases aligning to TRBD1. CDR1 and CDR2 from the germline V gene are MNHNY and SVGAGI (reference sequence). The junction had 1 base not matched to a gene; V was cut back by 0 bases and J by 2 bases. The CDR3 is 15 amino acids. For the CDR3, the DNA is TGTGCCAGCAGTTACTCCGACAGGGGCAATCAGCCCCAGCATTTT. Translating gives CASSYSDRGNQPQHF.